The rows below give T cell receptor beta chains drawn from one sample of a study of T-cell memory formation after mild COVID-19. TCRdb itself ran the 5' RACE reads through MiXCR, one entry per CDR3 protein. The sample yields hundreds of thousands of distinct CDR3 sequences, approximately 25% seen once. Sequences were obtained from PBMCs or a T cell subset sorted from them (not recorded which). Receptors originate from an adult woman who had mild COVID-19 (a few samples of this study predate the infection). Cell type and time point are not known. Both conserved end residues are part of each CDR3. The D gene is left open where the match is weak. Expanded clones get a size class; other rows say once, few or many, or leave the size out.

>TRBJ2-7|-|TRBV9|-
TGTGCCAGCAGCCCGGAGAGGGGGGGCGGCTACGAGCAGTACTTC
CASSPERGGGYEQYF
>TRBJ2-1|few|TRBV4-1|TRBD2
TGCGCCAGCAGCCAAGGAAAGCGGGGGGGCCTTAGTGAGCAGTTCTTC
CASSQGKRGGLSEQFF
>TRBJ2-3|-|TRBV6-2/TRBV6-3|-
TGTGCCATTTCACTGGCAGATACGCAGTATTTT
CAISLADTQYF
>TRBJ2-2|few|TRBV2|-
TGTGCCAGCAGTGAACAGGACCTAGCGTTAGGCGGGGAGCTGTTTTTT
CASSEQDLALGGELFF
>TRBJ2-3|many|TRBV28|-
TGTGCCAGCAGTTTTAGAGCGGGCTGGGGGCAAAGGGATACGCAGTATTTT
CASSFRAGWGQRDTQYF
>TRBJ2-3|-|TRBV24-1|-
TGTGCCACCAGTGCCCCGGCGGATACGGATACGCAGTATTTT
CATSAPADTDTQYF
>TRBJ2-7|-|TRBV6-6|TRBD1
TGTGCCAGCAGTACAGGGGATCACCTCTACGAGCAGTACTTC
CASSTGDHLYEQYF
>TRBJ1-6|-|TRBV20-1|-
TGCAGTGCTCCTCGGGGGTCCTCCCTAATATCACCCCTCCACTTT
CSAPRGSSLISPLHF
>TRBJ1-4|few|TRBV4-1|-
TGCGCCAGCAGCCCAACAGTATCTACTAATGAAAAACTGTTTTTT
CASSPTVSTNEKLFF
>TRBJ2-4|-|TRBV28|TRBD2
TGTGCCAGCAGTCCGGCTAGCGGGGGTGGATCCCCCAAAAACATTCAGTACTTC
CASSPASGGGSPKNIQYF
>TRBJ2-1|few|TRBV7-9|-
TGTGCCAGCAGCTTCAGGTCCTTCCCACAGTTCTTC
CASSFRSFPQFF
>TRBJ2-3|-|TRBV7-9|-
TGTGCCAGCAGCTTTGGGGCTTTGCCAGATACGCAGTATTTT
CASSFGALPDTQYF
>TRBJ2-5|-|TRBV5-1|-
TGCGCCAGCAGCGTCCGGGGGCCGCAATTCCAAGAGACCCAGTACTTC
CASSVRGPQFQETQYF
>TRBJ2-7|few|TRBV11-2|-
TGTGCCAGCAGCTTAGGACAGTTCGACGAGCAGTACTTC
CASSLGQFDEQYF
>TRBJ2-1|-|TRBV20-1|TRBD2
TGCAGTGCTACCCTGTGGACTAGTCGGGAGATAGCGTATGAGCAGTTCTTC
CSATLWTSREIAYEQFF
>TRBJ2-7|few|TRBV4-1|-
TGCGCCAGCAGCCTAGCCTTACAGGGCTCCTACGAGCAGTACTTC
CASSLALQGSYEQYF
>TRBJ1-2|few|TRBV2|-
TGTGCCAGCAGTGGGGAAACTAACTATGGCTACACCTTC
CASSGETNYGYTF
>TRBJ2-5|many|TRBV5-4|-
TGTGCCAGCAGCTTGGTTTCTCAAGAGACCCAGTACTTC
CASSLVSQETQYF
>TRBJ2-7|-|TRBV20-1|TRBD2
TGCAGTGCTAGGAGGACTAGCGGGAACCACGAGCAGTACTTC
CSARRTSGNHEQYF
>TRBJ1-5|few|TRBV20-1|TRBD1
TGCAGTGCTAGATCCAGGGGGCCAATTCAGCCCCAGCATTTT
CSARSRGPIQPQHF
>TRBJ1-1|few|TRBV5-1|-
TGCGCCAGCAGCTTGCGAACGGGGGCCGGCACTGAAGCTTTCTTT
CASSLRTGAGTEAFF
>TRBJ2-7|few|TRBV5-1|TRBD1
TGCGCCAGCACCCTCGACAGGGGGCTCAACGAGCAGTACTTC
CASTLDRGLNEQYF
>TRBJ1-1|-|TRBV12-3/TRBV12-4|-
TGTGCCAGCAGTCCCCGGGAAGGCGGCGAAGCTTTCTTT
CASSPREGGEAFF
>TRBJ2-3|few|TRBV10-3|-
TGTGCCATCAGTGTAACGGGAGTGTCGGATACGCAGTATTTT
CAISVTGVSDTQYF
>TRBJ2-1|few|TRBV28|-
TGTGCCAGCACCCAAGGGGACTACAATGAGCAGTTCTTC
CASTQGDYNEQFF
>TRBJ2-5|many|TRBV7-9|-
TGTGCCAGCAGCTTAGCGCTTGGGGAGGCGGAGACCCAGTACTTC
CASSLALGEAETQYF
>TRBJ1-4|-|TRBV5-6|-
TGTGCCAGCAGCGGTGGGACGGCTCCCAATGAAAAACTGTTTTTT
CASSGGTAPNEKLFF
>TRBJ2-1|few|TRBV7-2|-
TGTGCCAGCAGCTTACCTCGGGGTTTTACAGCAACGAGCTCCTACAATGAGCAGTTCTTC
CASSLPRGFTATSSYNEQFF
>TRBJ2-7|-|TRBV6-2/TRBV6-3|TRBD2
TGTGCCAGCAGTACCTCTCTAGCGGGGCCCTACGAGCAGTACTTC
CASSTSLAGPYEQYF
>TRBJ2-7|-|TRBV5-6|TRBD1
TGTGCCAGCAGCCTGGGACAGGTAATCTACGAGCAGTACTTC
CASSLGQVIYEQYF
>TRBJ2-5|many|TRBV6-1|TRBD2
TGTGCCAGCAGTGAAGCGCGTTGGGCGGGAGGAAACCAAGAGACCCAGTACTTC
CASSEARWAGGNQETQYF
>TRBJ1-1|few|TRBV29-1|-
TGCAGCGATGTCGCGGACGGGCCCCGGTGGACTGAAGCTTTCTTT
CSDVADGPRWTEAFF
>TRBJ2-3|-|TRBV9|-
TGTGCCAGCAGCGCACAGCAGGATACGCAGTATTTT
CASSAQQDTQYF
>TRBJ2-3|-|TRBV24-1|-
TGTGCCACCAGTGACCCGGACCCCCAGCGGGCAGATACGCAGTATTTT
CATSDPDPQRADTQYF
>TRBJ2-7|few|TRBV24-1|TRBD1
TGTGCCACCAGTGACTCCGGACGCAGGGGGTTTTACGAGCAGTACTTC
CATSDSGRRGFYEQYF
>TRBJ1-5|few|TRBV20-1|TRBD1
TGCAGTGCTAGGATCACAGGGGGCAGCAATCAGCCCCAGCATTTT
CSARITGGSNQPQHF
>TRBJ2-1|-|TRBV20-1|TRBD2
TGCAGTGCTACCGATTCCGGGACTAGCGCCCACAATGAGCAGTTCTTC
CSATDSGTSAHNEQFF
>TRBJ2-7|few|TRBV20-1|-
TGCAGTGCCCCACTCCCCTACGAGCAGTACTTC
CSAPLPYEQYF
>TRBJ2-5|few|TRBV7-2|TRBD2
TGTGCCAGCAGCTTTTTTGGAGCTCCCGGGACTAGCGGCCAAGAGACCCAGTACTTC
CASSFFGAPGTSGQETQYF
>TRBJ2-1|few|TRBV4-3|-
TGCGCCAGCAGCCAAGGCCGGGAGTACAATGAGCAGTTCTTC
CASSQGREYNEQFF
>TRBJ2-2|-|TRBV2|-
TGTGCCAGCAGTGAAGCGCCAACGCTCACCGGGGAGCTGTTTTTT
CASSEAPTLTGELFF
>TRBJ2-7|few|TRBV7-9|-
TGTGCCAGCAGCTCCTCCACAGGGAAGTTGATCTACGAGCAGTACTTC
CASSSSTGKLIYEQYF
>TRBJ1-1|-|TRBV6-5|TRBD1
TGTGCCAGCAGTTCCCCGGGCAGGGGGATGAACACTGAAGCTTTCTTT
CASSSPGRGMNTEAFF
>TRBJ2-1|-|TRBV9|-
TGTGCCAGCAGCGGAAGACTGGGTCACAATGAGCAGTTCTTC
CASSGRLGHNEQFF
>TRBJ2-5|-|TRBV20-1|-
TGCAGTGCTAGAGGGCTTGGACTGGGGCAGACCCAGTACTTC
CSARGLGLGQTQYF
>TRBJ2-5|-|TRBV7-2|TRBD2
TGTGCCAGCAGAGCCGGGACTAGCGGGGCAAAAGAGACCCAGTACTTC
CASRAGTSGAKETQYF
>TRBJ1-2|-|TRBV13|TRBD1
TGTGCCAGCAGCGCGCGACAGGGACACAACTATGGCTACACCTTC
CASSARQGHNYGYTF
>TRBJ2-7|few|TRBV4-3|TRBD2
TGCGCCAGCAGCCAAGGGGCTAGCGGGCCCCTCTACGAGCAGTACTTC
CASSQGASGPLYEQYF
>TRBJ1-1|few|TRBV7-9|-
TGTGCCAGCAGCTTATTAGCGGACACTGAAGCTTTCTTT
CASSLLADTEAFF
>TRBJ2-1|once|TRBV4-1|-
TGCGCCAGCAGTCGGGGCATTAATGAGCAGTTCTTC
CASSRGINEQFF